A selection of T cell receptor beta chains follows, all from one sample in a study of Ad26.COV2.S vaccination and SARS-CoV-2 variants. This table comes from immunoSEQ multiplex PCR, and its TCRdb copy is limited to in-frame clones, with some not included. The table shows around 86,000 clones, with around 82% occurring only once. The material sequenced was peripheral blood, taken after recovery from COVID-19. Every receptor here comes from a human donor who had recovered from COVID-19. Both conserved end residues are part of each CDR3. The D gene is left open where the match is weak. The listing skips clone size in some rows; elsewhere it reads once, few, many or a size class.

j_call d_call clone_size v_call cdr3_aa cdr3_nt
TRBJ1-1 TRBD1 . TRBV28 CASTPLRQGVRMNTEAFF TGTGCCAGCACCCCTCTCAGACAGGGCGTTCGCATGAACACTGAAGCTTTCTTT
TRBJ1-3 . . TRBV19 CATRDPGGSLSGNTIYF TGTGCCACCCGGGACCCCGGAGGTTCCCTCTCTGGAAACACCATATATTTT
TRBJ2-7 . . TRBV5-1 CASSPAGYYEQYF TGCGCCAGCAGCCCGGCCGGGTACTACGAGCAGTACTTC
TRBJ2-2 . . TRBV14 CASSQGSENTGELFF TGTGCCAGCAGCCAAGGTTCCGAGAACACCGGGGAGCTGTTTTTT
TRBJ2-6 TRBD2 . TRBV19 CASSLGLAGSSGANVLTF TGTGCCAGTAGCCTCGGACTAGCGGGATCCTCTGGGGCCAACGTCCTGACTTTC
TRBJ2-3 TRBD2 few TRBV12-5 CASRRREAGDTQYF TGTGCTAGCCGGCGGCGGGAGGCGGGAGATACGCAGTATTTT
TRBJ1-5 . . TRBV7-2 CATSRGDSNQPQHF TGTGCCACCAGCCGGGGGGATAGCAATCAGCCCCAGCATTTT
TRBJ2-1 TRBD2 . TRBV28 CASSLLGLAGLNEQFF TGTGCCAGCAGTTTACTCGGACTAGCGGGCCTCAATGAGCAGTTCTTC
TRBJ1-6 . few TRBV7-3 CASSLDSLNSPLHF TGTGCCAGCAGCCTGGACAGCCTCAATTCACCCCTCCACTTT
TRBJ1-4 . . TRBV7-9 CASSRGAEGEKLFF TGTGCCAGCAGCCGCGGAGCCGAAGGGGAAAAACTGTTTTTT
TRBJ2-7 TRBD1 . TRBV5-8 CASSSPWRGTGDEQYF TGTGCCAGCAGTTCTCCATGGCGGGGGACAGGGGACGAGCAGTACTTC
TRBJ1-3 TRBD1 . TRBV5-4 CASSLQGPGGNTIYF TGTGCCAGCAGCTTACAGGGGCCGGGAGGAAACACCATATATTTT
TRBJ1-3 . . TRBV11-3 CASSSRTANLRNTIYF TGTGCCAGCAGCTCGCGGACCGCCAATTTAAGAAACACCATATATTTT
TRBJ2-7 . . TRBV7-2 CASSLAVGDYEQYF TGTGCCAGCAGCTTAGCGGTGGGAGACTACGAGCAGTACTTC
TRBJ2-5 TRBD1 . TRBV27 CASGKYRDRGETQYF TGTGCCAGCGGTAAATACCGGGACAGGGGAGAGACCCAGTACTTC
TRBJ2-1 . once TRBV27 CASTGSSYNEQFF TGTGCCAGCACCGGGAGCTCCTACAATGAGCAGTTCTTC
TRBJ2-4 . . TRBV28 CASSPAVGAGMNIQYF TGTGCCAGCAGCCCTGCGGTGGGGGCGGGGATGAACATTCAGTACTTC
TRBJ2-7 . . TRBV6-1 CASSEILADLYEQYF TGTGCCAGCAGTGAGATACTAGCCGACCTTTACGAGCAGTACTTC
TRBJ2-3 . few TRBV5-6 CASSDPSDFYTQYF TGTGCCAGCAGCGACCCCTCGGACTTTTATACGCAGTATTTT
TRBJ1-1 . . TRBV28 CASSRVTRTTEAFF TGTGCCAGCAGCAGGGTCACGCGCACCACTGAAGCTTTCTTT
TRBJ1-1 . . TRBV2 CASFTGRRAFF TGTGCCAGCTTCACAGGCAGAAGAGCTTTCTTT
TRBJ2-7 TRBD2 . TRBV5-4 CASSLTPSSGAGEQYF TGTGCCAGCAGCTTAACCCCTAGCTCGGGAGCGGGGGAGCAGTACTTC
TRBJ1-5 TRBD1 . TRBV6-1 CASSLQGAGNQPQHF TGTGCCAGCAGTTTACAGGGGGCGGGCAATCAGCCCCAGCATTTT
TRBJ1-4 . . TRBV12-3/TRBV12-4 CASSWRFGEKLFF TGTGCCAGCAGTTGGAGGTTTGGTGAAAAACTGTTTTTT
TRBJ2-7 . . TRBV10-3 CAIARESSYEQYF TGTGCCATCGCGCGAGAGTCCTCCTACGAGCAGTACTTC
TRBJ1-4 . . TRBV25-1 CASSEGRAPGEKLFF TGTGCCAGCAGTGAGGGACGGGCGCCGGGTGAAAAACTGTTTTTT
TRBJ1-5 . . TRBV28 CATALGWGQPQHF TGTGCCACCGCGTTAGGATGGGGTCAGCCCCAGCATTTT
TRBJ1-1 . few TRBV28 CASSLILRDKAFF TGTGCCAGCAGTTTAATCTTAAGGGACAAAGCTTTCTTT
TRBJ2-7 TRBD2 . TRBV9 CASSVDLGLAGDEQYF TGTGCCAGCAGCGTAGACTTGGGGCTAGCGGGAGACGAGCAGTACTTC
TRBJ1-2 TRBD1 medium-sized TRBV12-5 CASGFLSGTGLGYTF TGTGCTAGTGGTTTCCTTTCCGGGACAGGGCTCGGCTACACCTTC
TRBJ2-7 . . TRBV5-4 CASSFFGGPYEQYF TGTGCCAGCAGCTTTTTCGGCGGTCCCTACGAGCAGTACTTC
TRBJ2-5 . . TRBV11-3 CASSPRASQETQYF TGTGCCAGCAGCCCCCGGGCCAGCCAAGAGACCCAGTACTTC
TRBJ2-7 TRBD2 . TRBV28 CASSSPRERGTYEQYF TGTGCCAGCAGTTCCCCAAGGGAGCGGGGTACCTACGAGCAGTACTTC
TRBJ1-4 . . TRBV28 CASSFPGVGEKLFF TGTGCCAGCAGTTTCCCGGGAGTAGGTGAAAAACTGTTTTTT
TRBJ1-1 TRBD1 . TRBV7-3 CASSLLGGGAPSEAFF TGTGCCAGCAGCTTACTTGGAGGGGGCGCCCCGAGTGAAGCTTTCTTT
TRBJ1-3 TRBD1 . TRBV7-8 CASSLALGQGVPSGNTIYF TGTGCCAGCAGCTTAGCGCTGGGACAGGGGGTACCCTCTGGAAACACCATATATTTT
TRBJ2-7 TRBD1 . TRBV20-1 CSARGQVSYEQYF TGCAGTGCTCGTGGACAGGTATCCTACGAGCAGTACTTC
TRBJ1-1 . . TRBV5-1 CASSSSGETEAFF TGCGCCAGCAGCTCCAGCGGGGAGACTGAAGCTTTCTTT
TRBJ2-3 . once TRBV6-1 CASSALGGRVSTDTQYF TGTGCCAGCAGTGCTCTCGGTGGCCGGGTTTCCACAGATACGCAGTATTTT
TRBJ1-5 TRBD1 . TRBV5-6 CASSLDGGQGSNQPQHF TGTGCCAGCAGCTTGGACGGGGGACAGGGCTCCAATCAGCCCCAGCATTTT
TRBJ2-1 . . TRBV10-1 CASSESWKEQFF TGCGCCAGCAGTGAGTCGTGGAAGGAGCAGTTCTTC
TRBJ1-3 . . TRBV27 CASSLFMGNTIYF TGTGCCAGCAGTTTGTTTATGGGAAACACCATATATTTT
TRBJ1-6 TRBD1 . TRBV5-5 CASSWDRNSPLHF TGTGCCAGCAGCTGGGACAGGAATTCACCCCTCCACTTT
TRBJ2-5 . . TRBV3-1/TRBV3-2 CASSQDRYKGEAETQYF TGTGCCAGCAGCCAAGATCGGTATAAGGGGGAGGCAGAGACCCAGTACTTC
TRBJ1-2 . . TRBV3-1/TRBV3-2 CASSQDPRGTAYGYTF TGTGCCAGCAGCCAAGACCCCCGGGGGACGGCTTATGGCTACACCTTC
TRBJ1-6 TRBD1 once TRBV3-1/TRBV3-2 CASSQGQVNSPLHF TGTGCCAGCAGCCAGGGACAGGTTAATTCACCCCTCCACTTT
TRBJ1-3 . few TRBV9 CASSQIPGFSGNTIYF TGTGCCAGCAGCCAGATTCCAGGATTCTCTGGAAACACCATATATTTT
TRBJ2-1 TRBD1 . TRBV29-1 CSAQMGTGVNEQFF TGCAGCGCCCAAATGGGGACAGGGGTCAATGAGCAGTTCTTC
TRBJ2-5 . . TRBV6-5 CASSYRLKDGETQYF TGTGCCAGCAGTTACCGGTTAAAGGATGGTGAGACCCAGTACTTC
TRBJ2-1 . . TRBV12-3/TRBV12-4 CASSLSPNNEQFF TGTGCCAGCAGTTTGTCCCCAAACAATGAGCAGTTCTTC
TRBJ2-3 . few TRBV10-3 CAINKDNTDTQYF TGTGCCATCAATAAGGACAACACAGATACGCAGTATTTT
TRBJ2-3 . few TRBV28 CASSFPSWGSDTQYF TGTGCCAGCAGTTTCCCCTCATGGGGGTCAGATACGCAGTATTTT
TRBJ1-1 . . TRBV19 CASAGKIKNTEAFF TGTGCCAGTGCGGGCAAAATTAAGAACACTGAAGCTTTCTTT
TRBJ1-5 . once TRBV19 CASKGQGDQPQHF TGTGCCAGTAAAGGGCAGGGTGATCAGCCCCAGCATTTT
TRBJ2-7 . . TRBV7-9 CASSLGAGHFFPSYEQYF TGTGCCAGCAGCTTGGGGGCAGGACATTTCTTTCCTAGCTACGAGCAGTACTTC
TRBJ2-3 . . TRBV3-1/TRBV3-2 CASSREGSLRGDTQYF TGTGCCAGCAGCCGCGAGGGGTCCCTCCGTGGGGATACGCAGTATTTT
TRBJ2-1 . once TRBV4-3 CASSQDWASAYNEQFF TGCGCCAGCAGCCAAGATTGGGCGAGCGCCTACAATGAGCAGTTCTTC
TRBJ2-2 TRBD2 . TRBV28 CASRGVLTSGKRGTGELFF TGTGCCAGCAGGGGCGTTTTGACTAGCGGGAAAAGAGGCACCGGGGAGCTGTTTTTT
TRBJ1-3 . . TRBV6-6 CASSPRPGDGLGNTIYF TGTGCCAGCAGTCCCCGCCCAGGGGACGGACTGGGAAACACCATATATTTT
TRBJ2-2 . few TRBV12-5 CASGHGSTGELFF TGTGCTAGTGGTCACGGGAGCACCGGGGAGCTGTTTTTT